This T cell receptor beta chain was identified during a study of OX40 agonist ivuxolimab in advanced cancers. Looking at the study overall: Dose-escalation subjects each had hepatocellular carcinoma, melanoma, renal cell or head and neck cancer. Eligibility rules accepted prior anti-PD-1, anti-PD-L1 or anti-CTLA-4 therapy, and 35% to 40% had some.

V was trimmed by 1 base and J by 4 bases, leaving 3 bases between them. The CDR3 spans 12 residues. Germline assignment: CDR1 KGHSH and CDR2 LQKENI. TCRdb keeps only in-frame clones here, not all; method: immunoSEQ multiplex PCR. Found here are some 110,000 clones, around 93% of them singletons; the top ten hold more than 0.15%. The source material was CD4+ or CD8+ T cells sorted from blood, sampled in a trial of the OX40 agonist ivuxolimab. This receptor was taken from an adult with an advanced solid tumor such as melanoma, head and neck, liver or kidney cancer. The V call is TRBV18, the J call TRBJ2-3, with D unclear. The CDR3 reads CASSPLADTQYF. The CDR3 region has the DNA TGTGCCAGCTCACCACTTGCAGATACGCAGTATTTT. Full variable domain (outside the CDR3, taken from reference TRBV18 and TRBJ2-3): NAGVMQNPRHLVRRRGQEARLRCSPMKGHSHVYWYRQLPEEGLKFMVYLQKENIIDESGMPKERFSAEFPKEGPSILRIQQVVRGDSAAYFCASSPLADTQYFGPGTRLTVL.